The 29 T cell receptor beta chains below all came from one sample that was sequenced in a study of siplizumab effects on memory and regulatory T cells. Assay used: immunoSEQ multiplex PCR; TCRdb lists only in-frame clones, some missing. Here the sample spans 85,000 or so clones, approximately 95% being singletons. Sequencing was carried out using CD8+ T cells sorted from blood. The receptors stem from a human donor in good health.

The genes are TRBV11-2 and TRBJ2-7; 7 positions match TRBD1. J lost 2 bases, V lost 0 bases, and 1 base had no gene match. The CDR3 runs to 14 residues. CDR1 SGHAT and CDR2 FQNNGV come from the germline V gene. The CDR3 DNA is TGTGCCAGCAGCTTAGACGGGACAGCCTACGAGCAGTACTTC. Translating it yields CASSLDGTAYEQYF.

J is TRBJ2-7 and V is TRBV11-2; 7 nucleotides match TRBD1. The germline V gene has CDR1 SGHAT and CDR2 FQNNGV. Losses at the gene ends were 6 bases for V and 0 bases for J; bases not matched to a gene: 8. This CDR3 region has 15 residues. The CDR3 DNA reads as TGTGCCAGCAGTCACCGGGACAGCGGCTCCTACGAGCAGTACTTC. It codes for CASSHRDSGSYEQYF. Full variable domain (remainder filled in from reference TRBV11-2 and TRBJ2-7): EAGVAQSPRYKIIEKRQSVAFWCNPISGHATLYWYQQILGQGPKLLIQFQNNGVVDDSQLPKDRFSAERLKGVDSTLKIQPAKLEDSAVYLCASSHRDSGSYEQYFGPGTRLTVT.

This rearrangement joins TRBV5-1 to TRBJ2-7, with TRBD2 identical over 10 bases. CDR3 length equals 15 residues. From germline, CDR1 is SGHRS and CDR2 YFSETQ. With 5 bases clipped from V and 6 bases from J, the junction kept 11 bases outside the gene matches. The CDR3 sequence: CASRPGLAEELEQYF. DNA of the CDR3: TGCGCCAGCAGGCCTGGACTAGCGGAGGAACTCGAGCAGTACTTC.

The chain couples TRBV15 to TRBJ2-3; the D is unclear. The CDR3 spans 15 residues. The germline CDR1 and CDR2 sequences are LNHNV and YYDKDF (reference sequence). V gave up 1 base and J gave up 2 bases, with 10 bases separating them. In nucleotides, the CDR3 is TGTGCCACCAGCAGAGCGGCCGGGTTCACAGATACGCAGTATTTT. Its protein is CATSRAAGFTDTQYF. Filled out from reference TRBV15 and TRBJ2-3, the complete variable domain reads DAMVIQNPRYQVTQFGKPVTLSCSQTLNHNVMYWYQQKSSQAPKLLFHYYDKDFNNEADTPDNFQSRRPNTSFCFLDIRSPGLGDTAMYLCATSRAAGFTDTQYFGPGTRLTVL.

This clone appeared a single time. The V call is TRBV27, the J call TRBJ2-3, with 10 bases that match TRBD2. Germline V gives CDR1 MNHEY, CDR2 SMNVEV (reference sequence). V shed 4 bases, J shed 3 bases, and the junction held 7 bases outside the gene matches. CDR3 length: 16 amino acids. The CDR3 DNA follows: TGTGCCAGCAGTTATCTCGGTAGCGGGAGGACAGATACGCAGTATTTT. Translating gives CASSYLGSGRTDTQYF.

The J gene is TRBJ2-7, the V gene TRBV7-6, with 8 positions matching TRBD1. The germline CDR1 and CDR2 sequences are SGHVS and FNYEAQ. The CDR3 length is 17 residues. V lost 0 bases and J lost 3; bases outside the gene matches: 10. The CDR3 spells CASSLATGGPRIYEQYF. The CDR3 DNA sequence: TGTGCCAGCAGCTTAGCCACAGGGGGGCCCCGAATCTACGAGCAGTACTTC.

The chain combines TRBV15 with TRBJ2-7; possibly TRBD1 or TRBD2 for D (5 bases each). This CDR3 has 13 residues. Trimming removed 1 base from V and 6 bases from J, with 10 bases in between. The germline V gene encodes CDR1 LNHNV and CDR2 YYDKDF (reference sequence). The DNA for the CDR3 is TGTGCCACCAGCAGAGTAACAGGACTCGAGCAGTACTTC. Protein sequence: CATSRVTGLEQYF.

This chain links TRBV4-1 with TRBJ2-7; TRBD1 matches 7 bases. This CDR3 has 16 residues. CDR1 MGHRA and CDR2 YSYEKL come from the germline V gene. The V and J ends lost 3 bases and 2 bases, in that order; junction bases with no gene match: 10. CDR3 nucleotides: TGCGCCAGCAGCCAGTCACAGGGGCGGCCTGCCTACGAGCAGTACTTC. The encoded protein is CASSQSQGRPAYEQYF.

This chain connects TRBV19 to TRBJ1-1; D remains ambiguous. V shed 5 bases and J shed 3 bases, with 13 bases lying between them. The CDR3 consists of 14 residues. CDR1 LNHDA and CDR2 SQIVND come from the germline V gene (reference sequence). The CDR3 DNA follows: TGTGCCAGTAGTGCATCAGCGGCCTACACTGAAGCTTTCTTT. It is translated as CASSASAAYTEAFF.

This clone was observed a single time. The rearrangement joins TRBV28 to TRBJ1-5, with 8 positions matching TRBD1. Germline V CDR1 and CDR2: MDHEN, SYDVKM. The CDR3 is 17 residues long. Trimming removed 4 bases from V and 4 bases from J; junction bases left unmatched: 12. CDR3 residues: CASSSFSDRERNQPQHF. The CDR3 DNA is TGTGCCAGCAGTTCTTTTTCGGACAGGGAACGTAATCAGCCCCAGCATTTT.

The chain has TRBV5-4 and TRBJ2-3; tentative D call: TRBD2 (6 bases). Between the trimmed V and J ends, which lost 4 bases and 3 bases, there was a span of 12 bases. This CDR3 comprises 14 residues. Germline CDR1 SGHNT, CDR2 YYREEE (reference sequence). The CDR3 loop reads CASSPFGGTDTQYF. CDR3 sequence (DNA): TGTGCCAGCAGCCCATTCGGGGGTACAGATACGCAGTATTTT.

V usage is TRBV15 and J usage is TRBJ2-1; D unclear. V lost 1 base, J lost 0 bases, and 22 bases lay in between. Germline values: CDR1 LNHNV, CDR2 YYDKDF (reference sequence). The CDR3 length is 20 residues. The CDR3 spells CATSRGQPPAPGGSYNEQFF. DNA of the CDR3: TGTGCCACCAGCAGAGGTCAGCCCCCGGCACCGGGCGGCTCCTACAATGAGCAGTTCTTC.

This clone was seen a single time. The V and J genes are TRBV2 and TRBJ2-7, with D maybe TRBD2 (7 bases). V lost 8 bases and J 3 bases, leaving 17 bases between the germline ends. This CDR3 contains 14 residues. CDR1 is SNHLY, CDR2 FYNNEI, per germline. Here the CDR3 reads CASLGGGVLYEQYF. For the CDR3, the DNA is TGTGCCAGCTTAGGGGGAGGGGTACTCTACGAGCAGTACTTC.

This clone was recorded once. The chain is built from TRBV7-9 and TRBJ2-5, with no clear D. The germline V gene encodes CDR1 SEHNR and CDR2 FQNEAQ (reference sequence). Trimming cost V 2 bases and J 5 bases, with 9 bases left between them. CDR3 length: 13 amino acids. CDR3 nucleotides: TGTGCCAGCAGCTTAACGAGAGTTGAGACCCAGTACTTC. Encoded protein: CASSLTRVETQYF.

The rearrangement joins TRBV27 to TRBJ1-2; D not resolved. The CDR3 consists of 12 residues. Germline V gene lookup returns CDR1 MNHEY and CDR2 SMNVEV (reference sequence). The V end was cut by 5 bases, the J end by 4 bases, with 8 bases between. CDR3 DNA: TGTGCCAGCAGTCCCGACCTCTATGGCTACACCTTC. Translation gives CASSPDLYGYTF.

The rearrangement links TRBV27 to TRBJ2-1, with a tentative D call TRBD2 (6 bases). V lost 4 bases, J lost 4 bases, and 11 bases lay in between. The CDR3 sequence is 14 residues long. CDR1 and CDR2 (germline): MNHEY, SMNVEV (reference sequence). The CDR3 spells CASSSGSSYNEQFF. CDR3 sequence (DNA): TGTGCCAGCAGTTCCGGGAGTTCGTACAATGAGCAGTTCTTC.

This chain uses TRBV7-9 with TRBJ1-5, with D perhaps matching TRBD1 (5 bases). Germline V gives CDR1 SEHNR, CDR2 FQNEAQ (reference sequence). Trimming removed 3 bases from V and 3 bases from J, with 9 bases in between. The CDR3 consists of 14 residues. The CDR3 reads CASSFEDNNQPQHF. As DNA, the CDR3 is TGTGCCAGCAGCTTTGAGGACAACAATCAGCCCCAGCATTTT.

V and J are TRBV19 and TRBJ2-3; D is tentatively TRBD1 or TRBD2 (6 bases each). The CDR3 runs to 17 residues. V lost 4 bases and J lost 5, with 22 bases in between. Germline CDR1 and CDR2: LNHDA and SQIVND (reference sequence). CDR3 nucleotides: TGTGCCAGTAGTAGACGTCTAAGGGGGGCCGGGGAAGATACGCAGTATTTT. Amino acids: CASSRRLRGAGEDTQYF.

The genes are TRBV27 and TRBJ2-7; D is possibly TRBD2 (6 bases). The germline V gene encodes CDR1 MNHEY and CDR2 SMNVEV (reference sequence). This CDR3 comprises 13 residues. V lost 3 bases and J 4 bases, leaving 10 bases between the germline ends. CDR3: CASSFGSRYEQYF. In DNA, the CDR3 is TGTGCCAGCAGTTTCGGGAGTAGATACGAGCAGTACTTC.

The chain is built from TRBV27 and TRBJ1-3; maybe TRBD1 (6 bases). Trimming shortened V by 5 bases and J by 3 bases, and 11 bases separated the two germline ends. This CDR3 contains 14 residues. The germline CDR1 and CDR2 sequences are MNHEY and SMNVEV (reference sequence). The CDR3, as DNA: TGTGCCAGCAGTGAAACAGGGCTTGGAAACACCATATATTTT. It codes for CASSETGLGNTIYF.

The chain carries TRBV6-5 and TRBJ2-5; TRBD2 matches 10 bases. CDR3 length equals 15 residues. Germline V gives CDR1 MNHEY, CDR2 SVGAGI. The junction had 5 bases not matched to a gene; V was cut back by 5 bases and J by 2 bases. The CDR3 protein is CASSIIAGGQETQYF. In DNA form, the CDR3 reads TGTGCCAGCAGTATAATAGCGGGAGGTCAAGAGACCCAGTACTTC.

The chain has TRBV5-6 and TRBJ1-5; D is unclear. CDR1 SGHDT and CDR2 YYEEEE come from the germline V gene. The germline V and J ends were trimmed by 0 bases and 4 bases, with 8 bases remaining between them. The CDR3 has 14 amino acids. CDR3 amino acids: CASSLGDLNQPQHF. In DNA form, the CDR3 reads TGTGCCAGCAGCTTGGGAGACTTAAATCAGCCCCAGCATTTT. Using reference TRBV5-6 and TRBJ1-5 for the parts outside the CDR3, the full variable domain is DAGVTQSPTHLIKTRGQQVTLRCSPKSGHDTVSWYQQALGQGPQFIFQYYEEEERQRGNFPDRFSGHQFPNYSSELNVNALLLGDSALYLCASSLGDLNQPQHFGDGTRLSIL.

The CDR3 region is CASSTGGVAYEQYF. Written as DNA, the CDR3 is TGTGCCAGCAGTACCGGGGGAGTGGCCTACGAGCAGTACTTC. J is TRBJ2-7 and V is TRBV5-6; tentative D call: TRBD2 (6 bases). The germline V gene encodes CDR1 SGHDT and CDR2 YYEEEE. CDR3 size: 14 residues. The V gene lost 5 bases and the J gene lost 2 bases, with 14 bases spanning the gap.

This rearrangement joins TRBV19 to TRBJ2-3, with D unresolved. Between the trimmed V and J ends, which lost 7 bases and 4 bases, there was a span of 18 bases. This CDR3 spans 15 amino acids. CDR1 and CDR2 (germline): LNHDA, SQIVND (reference sequence). CDR3 residues: CASTGRPRVADTQYF. CDR3 DNA: TGTGCCAGTACCGGCCGCCCCCGGGTGGCAGATACGCAGTATTTT.

This clone appeared a single time. The gene calls are TRBV6-5 and TRBJ2-7; 7 bases are a match to TRBD1. V lost 5 bases, J lost 1 base, and 5 bases stayed unmatched. The germline CDR1 and CDR2 sequences are MNHEY and SVGAGI. CDR3 length: 14 amino acids. The CDR3 nucleotides are TGTGCCAGCAGTCCCGGGACAGAGTCCTACGAGCAGTACTTC. Protein product: CASSPGTESYEQYF.

The chain couples TRBV18 to TRBJ2-3; D possibly corresponds to TRBD2 (5 bases). The germline V gene has CDR1 KGHSH and CDR2 LQKENI. Deletions cut 0 bases from V and 5 bases from J, with 12 bases between. The CDR3 length is 15 residues. CDR3 nucleotides: TGTGCCAGCTCACCACCTAGCCCGAGGGAAGATACGCAGTATTTT. Its protein product is CASSPPSPREDTQYF.

This chain joins TRBV11-2 and TRBJ2-7; 10 bases map to TRBD2. This CDR3 contains 16 residues. Germline CDR1 reads SGHAT; CDR2 reads FQNNGV. V trimming: 0 bases; J trimming: 4 bases; junction bases outside the gene matches: 6. This CDR3 reads CASSLDLGLAAYEQYF. In DNA, the CDR3 is TGTGCCAGCAGCTTAGATCTAGGACTAGCGGCTTACGAGCAGTACTTC.

This sequence joins TRBV29-1 and TRBJ2-7; 8 nucleotides match TRBD1. Germline CDR1 SQVTM, CDR2 ANQGSEA. The V and J ends lost 4 bases and 3 bases, in that order; junction bases with no gene match: 8. The CDR3 extends over 14 amino acids. In DNA form, the CDR3 reads TGCAGCGTTGTTCCAGGGGGCAGTGGCTACGAGCAGTACTTC. This encodes CSVVPGGSGYEQYF.

The J gene is TRBJ1-1, the V gene TRBV5-4; 7 bases agree with TRBD1. This CDR3 contains 14 residues. J gave up 6 bases and V 4 bases, and 9 bases lay outside the gene matches. Germline CDR1 reads SGHNT; CDR2 reads YYREEE (reference sequence). CDR3 loop: CASSTRPGGPEAFF. The CDR3 DNA sequence: TGTGCCAGCAGCACCCGTCCAGGGGGGCCTGAAGCTTTCTTT.